The 2 T cell receptor beta chains below come from one sample, sequenced in a study of sequential checkpoint blockade in melanoma. Treatment here: randomized to nivolumab then ipilimumab (arm A) or the reverse (arm B). TCRdb's table, derived via immunoSEQ multiplex PCR, lists solely in-frame clones and lacks some. Among some 10,000 clones listed, under 85% were seen once. Sequencing used CD8+ T cells sorted from blood (inferred from file names), obtained from a patient given nivolumab and ipilimumab in sequence. These TCRs come from a human donor with melanoma.

The V gene is TRBV6-4, the J gene TRBJ2-2; 11 nucleotides match TRBD2. After removal of 5 bases from V and 6 bases from J, the junction contained 5 bases not matched to a gene. CDR1 is MRHNA, CDR2 SNTAGT, per germline. The CDR3 has 15 amino acids. The CDR3 loop is CASSKLAGEAGELFF. The CDR3 DNA reads as TGTGCCAGCAGTAAACTAGCGGGAGAGGCCGGGGAGCTGTTTTTT.

The rearrangement joins TRBV6-1 to TRBJ1-1, with a tentative D call TRBD1 (5 bases). CDR1 and CDR2 from the germline V gene are MNHNS and SASEGT. Trimming left V 6 bases short and J 7 bases short, with 15 bases between. The CDR3 extends over 13 amino acids. This CDR3 reads CASSPGRGSEAFF. The CDR3 nucleotides are TGTGCCAGCAGCCCCGGGAGGGGCAGTGAAGCTTTCTTT.